This T cell receptor beta chain was sequenced for a study of memory CD4+ T cells and cytomegalovirus serostatus. Single viable CD3+CD4+CD8-CD45RO+ cells were sorted as the memory CD4+ T cells. Trimming took off 1 base at V and 5 bases at J, with 6 bases between the two ends. Germline loops: CDR1 SGHVS, CDR2 FQNEAQ. The CDR3 length is 12 residues. Generated by immunoSEQ multiplex PCR, the TCRdb table keeps only in-frame clones and is missing some. The sample lists about 47,000 clones, around 74% occurring once. In this sample, this clone turned up once. The source is an adult in good health and CMV-seropositive. This chain links TRBV7-8 with TRBJ2-7; D gene ambiguous. The sequenced sample consisted of memory CD4+ T cells from blood. The DNA of the CDR3 is TGTGCCAGCAGCTTAGGTGGCCACGAGCAGTACTTC. This sequence encodes CASSLGGHEQYF.